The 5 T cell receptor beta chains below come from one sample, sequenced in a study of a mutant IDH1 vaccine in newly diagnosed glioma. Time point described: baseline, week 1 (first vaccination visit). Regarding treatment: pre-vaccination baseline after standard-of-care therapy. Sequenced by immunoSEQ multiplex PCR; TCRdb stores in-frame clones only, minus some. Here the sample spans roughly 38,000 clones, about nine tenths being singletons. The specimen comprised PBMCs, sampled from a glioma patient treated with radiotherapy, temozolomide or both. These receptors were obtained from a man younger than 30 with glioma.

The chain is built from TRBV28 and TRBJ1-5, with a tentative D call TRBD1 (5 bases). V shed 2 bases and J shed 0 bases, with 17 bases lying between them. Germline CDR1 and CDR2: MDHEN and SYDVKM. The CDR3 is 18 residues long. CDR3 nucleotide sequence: TGTGCCAGCAGTTTAGGGGCGAAGTGGCGCTATAGCAATCAGCCCCAGCATTTT. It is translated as CASSLGAKWRYSNQPQHF.

CDR3 sequence: CASSLASGDYEQYF. The CDR3 region has the DNA TGCGCCAGCAGCTTGGCCAGCGGGGATTACGAGCAGTACTTC. The V call is TRBV5-1, the J call TRBJ2-7, with 7 positions matching TRBD2. The CDR3 spans 14 residues. CDR1 and CDR2 from the germline V gene are SGHRS and YFSETQ. V dropped 0 bases and J dropped 4; count of bases not matched to a gene: 4.

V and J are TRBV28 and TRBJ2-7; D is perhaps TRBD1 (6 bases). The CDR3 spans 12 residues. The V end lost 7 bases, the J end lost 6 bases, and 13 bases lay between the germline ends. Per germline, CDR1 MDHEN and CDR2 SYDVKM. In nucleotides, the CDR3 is TGTGCCAGCACATCCAGGGGATCCGAGCAGTACTTC. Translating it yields CASTSRGSEQYF. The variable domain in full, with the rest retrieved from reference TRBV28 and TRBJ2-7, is DVKVTQSSRYLVKRTGEKVFLECVQDMDHENMFWYRQDPGLGLRLIYFSYDVKMKEKGDIPEGYSVSREKKERFSLILESASTNQTSMYLCASTSRGSEQYFGPGTRLTVT.

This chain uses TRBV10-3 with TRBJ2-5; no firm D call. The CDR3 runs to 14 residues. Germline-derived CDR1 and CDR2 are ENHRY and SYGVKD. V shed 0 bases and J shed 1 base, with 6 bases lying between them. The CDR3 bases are TGTGCCATCAGTGAGTCGAACGTCCAAGAGACCCAGTACTTC. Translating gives CAISESNVQETQYF.

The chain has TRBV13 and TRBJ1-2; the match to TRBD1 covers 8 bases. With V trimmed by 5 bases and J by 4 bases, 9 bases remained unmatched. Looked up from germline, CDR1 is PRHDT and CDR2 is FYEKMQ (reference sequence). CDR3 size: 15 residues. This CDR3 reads CASSISGGTLYGYTF. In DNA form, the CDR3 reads TGTGCCAGCAGCATATCAGGGGGCACTCTCTATGGCTACACCTTC.